This TCR beta chain was sequenced during a study of T-cell reconstitution after alpha-beta-depleted transplantation in children. The table lists this clonotype with a few counts. Preparation of the TCRbeta library was carried out with unique molecular identifiers. MiXCR, run by TCRdb on the PCR reads, gives a single entry per CDR3 protein. The top ten clones hold approximately 5% of a sample with 400,000 to 500,000 distinct CDR3 sequences, approximately 10% of them seen once. V was clipped by 1 base and J by 5 bases, with 11 bases between them. This CDR3 comprises 13 residues. The germline CDR1 and CDR2 sequences are DFQATT and SNEGSKA (reference sequence).

The V and J genes are TRBV20-1 and TRBJ2-5; maybe TRBD1 (5 bases). The receptor's source is a human donor who donated a stem cell graft to a child with acute myeloid leukemia. The input for sequencing was PBMCs from the stem cell graft donor, taken from the stem cell graft. The DNA of the CDR3 is TGCAGTGCTAGAGTGGAAGGGGTGGAGACCCAGTACTTC. Translated, it gives CSARVEGVETQYF.